The T cell receptor (beta chain) described here comes from a study of technical replicates of blood from several donors. Germline loops: CDR1 MGHDK, CDR2 SYGVNS. Trimming took off 4 bases at V and 4 bases at J, with 8 bases between the two ends. The CDR3 covers 12 residues. Sequencing used immunoSEQ multiplex PCR; TCRdb keeps in-frame clones, though not all of them. The sample holds some 57,000 clones, over 85% seen once. Specimen: PBMCs. The rearrangement uses TRBV25-1 and TRBJ2-7; D gene uncertain. The TCR sequence derives from a human donor in good health. Some clones in this sample may be carry-over from other donors' samples. CDR3: CASSALSYEQYF. The CDR3 DNA sequence: TGTGCCAGCAGTGCTCTTAGTTACGAGCAGTACTTC.